This TCR beta chain was captured in a study of tissue T cells after allogeneic stem cell transplantation. Study-wide findings and caveats: Anatomically similar tissues had similar TCR repertoires within each patient. Motif-based clustering found tissue-specific repertoire signatures shared across patients, though few clones were shared.

This clone has more than one count but fewer than ten. What it binds is not known. Gene names are mouse gene names. CDR3 sequences, V/J genes, frequencies and template counts came from survey-depth TCRbeta sequencing. Sequencing used immunoSEQ multiplex PCR; TCRdb keeps in-frame clones, though not all of them. The sample lists 48,000 or so clones; less than 75% were seen once. Source material: sorted cells pooled from one or two spleens. This receptor was obtained from a pool of C57BL/6 mice in good health.

Partial CDR3 DNA: TGTGCCAGCAGTCCACAGGGTTCCAACGAAAGATTATTT. Protein product: CASSPQGSNERLF. The full CDR3 sequence reads CASSPQGSNERLFF. The chain has TRBV26 and TRBJ1-4; tentatively, D is TRBD1 (6 bases). The sequence runs out 1 residue before the end of the CDR3; the remainder is reconstructed from the germline J gene. Trimming pared 4 bases from V and 1 base from J, leaving 7 bases between. The germline gives CDR1 KGHPV, CDR2 FQNQEV (reference sequence). CDR3 length equals 14 residues.